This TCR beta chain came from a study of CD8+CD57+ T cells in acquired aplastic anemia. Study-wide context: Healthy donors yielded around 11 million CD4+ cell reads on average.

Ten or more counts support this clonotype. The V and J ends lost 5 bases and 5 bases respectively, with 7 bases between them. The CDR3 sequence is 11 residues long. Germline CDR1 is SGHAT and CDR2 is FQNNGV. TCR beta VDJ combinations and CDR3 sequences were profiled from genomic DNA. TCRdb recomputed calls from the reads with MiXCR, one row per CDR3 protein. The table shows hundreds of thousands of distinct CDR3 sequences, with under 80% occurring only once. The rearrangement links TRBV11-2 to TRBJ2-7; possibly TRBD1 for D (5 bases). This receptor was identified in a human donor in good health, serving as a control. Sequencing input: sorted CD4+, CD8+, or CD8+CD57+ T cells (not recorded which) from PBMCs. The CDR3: CASSIRDEQYF. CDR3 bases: TGTGCCAGCAGCATCAGGGACGAGCAGTACTTC.